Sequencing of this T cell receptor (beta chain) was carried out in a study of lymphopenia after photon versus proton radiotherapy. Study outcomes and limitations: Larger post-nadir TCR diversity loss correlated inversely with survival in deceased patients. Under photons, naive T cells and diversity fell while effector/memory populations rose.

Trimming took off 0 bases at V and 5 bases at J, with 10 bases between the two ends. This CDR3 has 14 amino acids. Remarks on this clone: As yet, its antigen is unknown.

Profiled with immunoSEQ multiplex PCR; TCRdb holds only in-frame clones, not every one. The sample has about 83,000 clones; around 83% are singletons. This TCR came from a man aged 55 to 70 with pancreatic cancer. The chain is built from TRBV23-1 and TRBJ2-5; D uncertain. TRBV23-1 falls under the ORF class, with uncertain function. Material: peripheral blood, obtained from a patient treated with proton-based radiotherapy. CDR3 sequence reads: CASSQSSAIETQYF. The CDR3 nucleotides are TGCGCCAGCAGTCAATCGAGCGCAATCGAGACCCAGTACTTC.